This T cell receptor beta chain was retrieved from a study of T cells in Graves' hyperthyroidism and ophthalmopathy. Ophthalmopathy patients had Clinical Activity Score at least 3, NOSPECS grade at least 4, duration under 3 months. V trimming: 3 bases; J trimming: 5 bases; junction bases outside the gene matches: 3. In germline, CDR1 is DFQATT, CDR2 SNEGSKA (reference sequence). The length of the CDR3 is 12 residues. It was RNA transcripts that yielded the amplified TCR beta CDR3 regions. The HTBI primer set drove a first-round RT-PCR of the TCR CDR3. From the multiplex PCR reads, TCRdb called clonotypes with MiXCR, one entry per CDR3 protein. The table has about 260,000 distinct CDR3 sequences, roughly 22% seen once.

The chain recombines TRBV20-1 with TRBJ2-5; 7 nucleotides line up with TRBD2. Specimen: blood. The clonotype originates from a man aged 30 to 39 with Graves' ophthalmopathy. CDR3 amino acids: CSARRGIETQYF. CDR3 DNA: TGCAGTGCTAGGCGGGGGATCGAGACCCAGTACTTC.